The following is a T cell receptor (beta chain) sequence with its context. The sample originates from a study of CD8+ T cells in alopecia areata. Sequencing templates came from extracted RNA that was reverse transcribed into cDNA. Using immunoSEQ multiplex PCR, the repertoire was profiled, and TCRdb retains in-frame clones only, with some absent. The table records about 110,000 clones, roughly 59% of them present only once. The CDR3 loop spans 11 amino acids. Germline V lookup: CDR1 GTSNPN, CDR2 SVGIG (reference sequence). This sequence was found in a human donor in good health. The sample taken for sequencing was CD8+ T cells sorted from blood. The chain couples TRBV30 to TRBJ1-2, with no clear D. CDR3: CAMEVIYGYTF. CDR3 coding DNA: TGTGCAATGGAAGTTATCTATGGCTACACCTTC.